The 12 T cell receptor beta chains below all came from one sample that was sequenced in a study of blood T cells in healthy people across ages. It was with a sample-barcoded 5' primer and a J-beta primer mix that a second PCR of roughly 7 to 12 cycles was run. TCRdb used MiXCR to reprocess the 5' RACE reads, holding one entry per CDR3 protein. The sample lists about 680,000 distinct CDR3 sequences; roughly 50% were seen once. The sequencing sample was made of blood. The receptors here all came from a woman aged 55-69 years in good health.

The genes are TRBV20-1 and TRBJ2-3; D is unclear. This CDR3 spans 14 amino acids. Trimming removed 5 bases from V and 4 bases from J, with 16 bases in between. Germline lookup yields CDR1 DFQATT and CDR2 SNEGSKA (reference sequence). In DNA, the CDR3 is TGCAGTGCTTTTAAGCGAAAGGTTGCAGATACGCAGTATTTT. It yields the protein CSAFKRKVADTQYF.

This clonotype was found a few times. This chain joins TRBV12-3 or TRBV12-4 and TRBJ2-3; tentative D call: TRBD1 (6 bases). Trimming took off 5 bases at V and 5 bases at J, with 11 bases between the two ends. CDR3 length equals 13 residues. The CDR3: CASSRGGIDTQYF. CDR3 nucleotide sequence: TGTGCCAGCAGTAGAGGGGGAATAGATACGCAGTATTTT.

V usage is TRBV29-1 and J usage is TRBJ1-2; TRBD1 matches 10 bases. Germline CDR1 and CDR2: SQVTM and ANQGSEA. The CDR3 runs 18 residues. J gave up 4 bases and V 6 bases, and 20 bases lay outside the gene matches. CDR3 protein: CSVVITEPGQGSVYGYTF. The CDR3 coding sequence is TGCAGCGTCGTTATAACCGAACCGGGACAGGGGAGCGTCTATGGCTACACCTTC.

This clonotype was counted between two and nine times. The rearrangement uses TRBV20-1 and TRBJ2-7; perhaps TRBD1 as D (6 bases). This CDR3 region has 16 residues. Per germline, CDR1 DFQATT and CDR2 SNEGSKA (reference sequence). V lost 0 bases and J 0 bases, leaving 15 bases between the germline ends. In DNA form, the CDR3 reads TGCAGTGCTAGAGACCTAGACAGGTTACTCTCCTACGAGCAGTACTTC. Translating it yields CSARDLDRLLSYEQYF.

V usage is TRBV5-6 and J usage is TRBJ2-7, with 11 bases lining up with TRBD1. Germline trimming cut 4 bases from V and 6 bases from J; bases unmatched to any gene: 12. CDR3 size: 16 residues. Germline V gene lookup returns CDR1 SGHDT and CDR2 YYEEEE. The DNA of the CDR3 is TGTGCCAGCAGCCCACAAGGACAGGGGGCTACGCTCGAGCAGTACTTC. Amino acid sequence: CASSPQGQGATLEQYF.

The DNA of the CDR3 is TGTGCCAGCGGACGGGCAGGCCTTTCACTTAACAATGAGCAGTTCTTC. Translated: CASGRAGLSLNNEQFF. This chain connects TRBV7-2 to TRBJ2-1, with D unclear. Germline-derived CDR1 and CDR2 are SGHTA and FQGNSA. Deletions cut 8 bases from V and 5 bases from J, with 22 bases between. This CDR3 region has 16 residues.

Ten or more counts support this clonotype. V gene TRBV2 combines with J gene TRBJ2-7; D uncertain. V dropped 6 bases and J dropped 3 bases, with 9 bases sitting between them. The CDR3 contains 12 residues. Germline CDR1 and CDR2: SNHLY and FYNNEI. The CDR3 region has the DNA TGTGCCAGCAGCAAGTCCCTCTACGAGCAGTACTTC. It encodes CASSKSLYEQYF.

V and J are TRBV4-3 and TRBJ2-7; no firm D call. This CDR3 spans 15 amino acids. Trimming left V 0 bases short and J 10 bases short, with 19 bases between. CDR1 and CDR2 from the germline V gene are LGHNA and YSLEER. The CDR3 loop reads CASSQDPWTQEIQYF. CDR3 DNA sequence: TGCGCCAGCAGCCAAGATCCGTGGACCCAAGAGATCCAGTACTTC.

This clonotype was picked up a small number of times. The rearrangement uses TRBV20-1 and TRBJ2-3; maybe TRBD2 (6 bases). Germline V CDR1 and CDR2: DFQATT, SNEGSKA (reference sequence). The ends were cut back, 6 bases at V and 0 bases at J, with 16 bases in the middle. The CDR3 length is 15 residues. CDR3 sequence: CSALRGAGSTDTQYF. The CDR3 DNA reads TGCAGTGCCCTAAGGGGTGCGGGAAGCACAGATACGCAGTATTTT.

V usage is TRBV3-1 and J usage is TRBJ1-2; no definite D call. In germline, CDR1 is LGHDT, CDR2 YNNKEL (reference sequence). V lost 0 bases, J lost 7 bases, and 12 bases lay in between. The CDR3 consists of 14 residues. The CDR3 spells CASSQDWQIGGYTF. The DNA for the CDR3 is TGTGCCAGCAGCCAAGATTGGCAAATCGGTGGCTACACCTTC.

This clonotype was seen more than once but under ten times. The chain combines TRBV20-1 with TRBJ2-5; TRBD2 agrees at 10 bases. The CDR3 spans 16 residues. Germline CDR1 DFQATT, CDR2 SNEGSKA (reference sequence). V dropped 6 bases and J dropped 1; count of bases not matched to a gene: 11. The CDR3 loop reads CSAWNPSGRAQETQYF. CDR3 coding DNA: TGCAGTGCGTGGAACCCTAGCGGGAGAGCCCAAGAGACCCAGTACTTC.

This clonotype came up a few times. The CDR3 sequence: CASSEYQSRGTDTQYF. CDR3 DNA sequence: TGTGCCAGCAGCGAATACCAGAGTCGGGGCACAGATACGCAGTATTTT. The chain employs TRBV7-9 and TRBJ2-3; D is unclear. Germline loops: CDR1 SEHNR, CDR2 FQNEAQ (reference sequence). Trimming shortened V by 5 bases and J by 1 base, and 16 bases separated the two germline ends. The CDR3 loop spans 16 amino acids.